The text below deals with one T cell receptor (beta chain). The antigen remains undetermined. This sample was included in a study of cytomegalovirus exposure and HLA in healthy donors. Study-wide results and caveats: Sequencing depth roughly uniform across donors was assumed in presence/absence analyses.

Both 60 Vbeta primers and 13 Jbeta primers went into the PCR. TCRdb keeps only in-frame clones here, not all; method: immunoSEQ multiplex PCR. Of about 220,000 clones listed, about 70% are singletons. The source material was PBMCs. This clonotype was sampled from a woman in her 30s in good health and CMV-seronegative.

In DNA form, the CDR3 reads TGTGCCACCAGCAGAACCCCGGGACAGGGCCGCTACGAGCAGTACTTC. The encoded protein is CATSRTPGQGRYEQYF. The chain couples TRBV15 to TRBJ2-7; the match to TRBD1 covers 9 bases. CDR1 LNHNV and CDR2 YYDKDF come from the germline V gene (reference sequence). This CDR3 region has 16 residues. The V segment lost 2 bases and the J segment 3 bases; nucleotides outside the gene matches: 8.